This T cell receptor beta chain appears in the sequencing data of a study of cytotoxic CD8 clonotypes in ibrutinib-treated CLL. The assay was immunoSEQ multiplex PCR, and TCRdb's table has in-frame clones only and misses some. The sample includes around 310,000 clones, roughly 85% of them seen just once. Trimming left V 3 bases short and J 5 bases short, with 10 bases between. The germline gives CDR1 SEHNR, CDR2 FQNEAQ (reference sequence). CDR3 length: 13 amino acids. The source was PBMCs, collected before ibrutinib treatment. The chain links TRBV7-9 to TRBJ1-2; D is ambiguous. The sequence came from a human donor with chronic lymphocytic leukemia. CDR3 region: CASSFGVVYGYTF. Written as DNA, the CDR3 is TGTGCCAGCAGCTTTGGCGTGGTATATGGCTACACCTTC.